Detailed here is one T cell receptor (beta chain). Its matching antigen is unknown. The stimulus was lysate of CMV-infected fibroblasts, around 10 ug/mL. Responding CD4+ T cells were sorted by upregulation of both CD40 ligand and CD69. The immunoSEQ assay was version 4, run in survey mode. Here immunoSEQ multiplex PCR was the method, and the copy in TCRdb shows in-frame clones only, minus some. The table shows under 15,000 clones, with 71% occurring only once. The V and J ends lost 10 bases and 5 bases respectively, with 19 bases between them. In germline, CDR1 is SGDLS, CDR2 YYNGEE. The CDR3 is 14 residues long. The source of the sample is a study of persistence of HIV-infected CD4 T cells.

The gene calls are TRBV9 and TRBJ2-1; D may be TRBD1 (7 bases). The TCR comes from an adult man with HIV who was CMV-seropositive. The source material was CD4+ T cells sorted from PBMCs after roughly 18-hour stimulation, sampled from a patient who received antiretroviral therapy. CDR3: CASRTGRGDNEQFF. Here the CDR3 DNA reads TGTGCCTCGCGAACCGGCAGGGGGGACAATGAGCAGTTCTTC.